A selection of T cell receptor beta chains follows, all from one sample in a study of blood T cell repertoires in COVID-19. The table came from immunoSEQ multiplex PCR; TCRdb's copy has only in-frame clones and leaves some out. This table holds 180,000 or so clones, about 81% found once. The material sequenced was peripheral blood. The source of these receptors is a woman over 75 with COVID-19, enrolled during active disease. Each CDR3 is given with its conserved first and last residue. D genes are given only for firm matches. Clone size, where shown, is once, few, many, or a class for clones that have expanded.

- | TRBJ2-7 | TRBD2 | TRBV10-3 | CAISKTSGYEQYF | TGTGCCATCAGTAAGACTAGCGGTTACGAGCAGTACTTC
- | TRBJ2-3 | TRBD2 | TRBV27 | CASSLWGGGVLTDTQYF | TGTGCCAGCAGTTTATGGGGCGGGGGGGTACTCACAGATACGCAGTATTTT
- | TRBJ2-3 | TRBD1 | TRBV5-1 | CASSPGQGRDTQYF | TGCGCCAGCAGCCCAGGACAGGGAAGAGATACGCAGTATTTT
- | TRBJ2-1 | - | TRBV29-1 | CSVLRDYNEQFF | TGCAGCGTGTTACGGGACTACAATGAGCAGTTCTTC
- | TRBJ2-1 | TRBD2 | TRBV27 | CASKDSGGANNEQFF | TGTGCCAGCAAGGATAGCGGGGGGGCCAATAATGAGCAGTTCTTC
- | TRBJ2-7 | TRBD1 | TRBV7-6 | CASSSVFAPGTGGSEQYF | TGTGCCAGCAGCTCTGTGTTCGCGCCCGGGACAGGGGGTTCCGAGCAGTACTTC
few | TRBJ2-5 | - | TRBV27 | CASRASGAETQYF | TGTGCCAGCAGGGCCAGCGGAGCGGAGACCCAGTACTTC
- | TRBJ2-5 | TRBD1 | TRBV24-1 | CATSDNSRDRGLETQYF | TGTGCCACCAGTGATAATTCCCGGGACAGAGGTTTGGAGACCCAGTACTTC
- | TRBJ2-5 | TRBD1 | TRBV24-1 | CATSDPPGQPQETQYF | TGTGCCACCAGTGATCCCCCGGGACAGCCACAAGAGACCCAGTACTTC
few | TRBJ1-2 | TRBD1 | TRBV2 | CASSEGYRGIGYTF | TGTGCCAGCAGTGAGGGGTACAGGGGCATAGGCTACACCTTC
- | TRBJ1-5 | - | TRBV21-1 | CASSKPYRRAASNQPQHF | TGTGCCAGCAGTAAACCCTACCGCAGGGCAGCTAGCAATCAGCCCCAGCATTTT
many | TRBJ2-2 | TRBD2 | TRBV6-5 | CASSYDERENGELFF | TGTGCCAGCAGTTACGATGAGCGGGAAAACGGGGAGCTGTTTTTT
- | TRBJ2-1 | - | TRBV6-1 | CASSEAADYNEQFF | TGTGCCAGCAGTGAAGCGGCAGATTACAATGAGCAGTTCTTC
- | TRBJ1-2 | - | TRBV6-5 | CASSYSSSRSYGYTF | TGTGCCAGCAGTTACTCTAGTAGCCGCTCCTATGGCTACACCTTC
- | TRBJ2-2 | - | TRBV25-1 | CASSEFGQRELFF | TGTGCCAGCAGTGAATTCGGACAGAGGGAGCTGTTTTTT
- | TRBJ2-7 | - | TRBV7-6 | CASSLVTGNEQYF | TGTGCCAGCAGCTTAGTAACCGGGAACGAGCAGTACTTC
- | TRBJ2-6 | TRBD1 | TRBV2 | CASSATGGAGANVLTF | TGTGCCAGCAGTGCAACAGGGGGCGCTGGGGCCAACGTCCTGACTTTC
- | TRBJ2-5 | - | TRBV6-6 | CASSTMSEGTQYF | TGTGCCAGCAGCACTATGTCCGAAGGGACCCAGTACTTC